This TCR beta chain was profiled in a study of blood T cell repertoires in COVID-19. As for the study in general: The United States, Italy and Spain were the sources of the acute and convalescent COVID-19 samples.

Germline trimming cut 2 bases from V and 8 bases from J; bases unmatched to any gene: 10. CDR3 length: 16 amino acids. Germline-derived CDR1 and CDR2 are SGHTA and FQGNSA. Living in about 25 US areas, the participants were between roughly 18 and 89 years of age. Cohort assignment relied on participant-reported clinical history. Authors' analysis steps: Estimation of nucleated cell counts relied on the amplification of reference gene primers. Data came from immunoSEQ multiplex PCR; TCRdb stores just in-frame clones and leaves some out. V, J and clone size derive from that table, while D and trimming were established from the DNA sequence. The sample lists approximately 200,000 clones, roughly four fifths occurring once. The table lists this clone with a count of one.

The origin of this receptor is a man aged 35 to 55 who had recovered from COVID-19. Material for sequencing was PBMCs or T cells enriched from blood (not recorded which). The chain has TRBV7-2 and TRBJ2-3, with 10 positions matching TRBD1. The CDR3, as DNA: TGTGCCAGCAGCTTAAGCCGGACAGGGGGTATGGGTACGCAGTATTTT. Encoded protein: CASSLSRTGGMGTQYF.